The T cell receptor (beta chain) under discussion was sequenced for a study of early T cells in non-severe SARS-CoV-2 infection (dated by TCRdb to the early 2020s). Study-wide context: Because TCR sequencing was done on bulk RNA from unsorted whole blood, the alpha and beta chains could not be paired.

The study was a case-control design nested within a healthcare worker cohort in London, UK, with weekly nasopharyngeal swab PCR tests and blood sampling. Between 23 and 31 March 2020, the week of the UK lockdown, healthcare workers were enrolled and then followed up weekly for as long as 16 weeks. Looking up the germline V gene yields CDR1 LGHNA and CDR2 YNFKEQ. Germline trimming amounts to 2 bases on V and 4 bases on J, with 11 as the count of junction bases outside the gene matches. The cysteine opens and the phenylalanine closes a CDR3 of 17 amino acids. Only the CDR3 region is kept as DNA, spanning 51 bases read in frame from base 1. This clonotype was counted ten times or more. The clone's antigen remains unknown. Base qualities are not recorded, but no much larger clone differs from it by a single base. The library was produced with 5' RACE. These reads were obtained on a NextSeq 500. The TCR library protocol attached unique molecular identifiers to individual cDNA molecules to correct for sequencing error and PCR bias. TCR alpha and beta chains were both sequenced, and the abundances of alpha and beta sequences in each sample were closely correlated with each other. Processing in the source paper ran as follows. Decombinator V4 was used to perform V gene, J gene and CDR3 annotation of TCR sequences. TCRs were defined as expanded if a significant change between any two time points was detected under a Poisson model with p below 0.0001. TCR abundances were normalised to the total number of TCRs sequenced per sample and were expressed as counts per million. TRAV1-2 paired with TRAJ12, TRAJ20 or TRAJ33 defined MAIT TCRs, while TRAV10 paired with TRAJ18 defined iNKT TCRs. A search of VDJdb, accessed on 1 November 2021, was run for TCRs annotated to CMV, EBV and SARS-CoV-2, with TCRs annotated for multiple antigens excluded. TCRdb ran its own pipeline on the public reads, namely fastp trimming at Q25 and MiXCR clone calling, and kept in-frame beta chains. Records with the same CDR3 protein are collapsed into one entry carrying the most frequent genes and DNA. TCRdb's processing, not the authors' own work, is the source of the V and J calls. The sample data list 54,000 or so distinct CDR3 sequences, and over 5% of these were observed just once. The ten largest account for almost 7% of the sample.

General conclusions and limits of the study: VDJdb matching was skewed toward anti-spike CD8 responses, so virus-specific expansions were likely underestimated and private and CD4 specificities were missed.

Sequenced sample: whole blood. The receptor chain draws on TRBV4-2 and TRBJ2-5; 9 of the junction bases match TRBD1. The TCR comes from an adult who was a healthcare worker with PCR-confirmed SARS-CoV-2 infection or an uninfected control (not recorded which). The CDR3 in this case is CASSQPEGGQGLETQYF. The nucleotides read TGTGCCAGCAGCCAACCCGAAGGGGGACAGGGTCTAGAGACCCAGTACTTC.